This T cell receptor beta chain came from a study of spatial heterogeneity in lung cancer. As for time point: sample taken at primary tumor resection. TCRdb reprocessed the 5' RACE reads with MiXCR, giving one entry per CDR3 protein. The table lists some 37,000 distinct CDR3 sequences, 7.5% of them singletons. After removal of 3 bases from V and 6 bases from J, the junction contained 5 bases not matched to a gene. The germline V gene has CDR1 SGHRS and CDR2 YFSETQ. The CDR3 has 13 amino acids. The sequence was collected from a male donor with early-stage non-small cell lung cancer. Sequencing used PBMCs, obtained at surgery. The V call is TRBV5-1, the J call TRBJ1-1; TRBD1 matches 7 bases. CDR3 bases: TGCGCCAGCAGCTCAGGGGGGGTCGCTGAAGCTTTCTTT. Translation gives CASSSGGVAEAFF.